This TCR beta chain comes out of a study of blood T cells in healthy people across ages. Study outcomes and limitations: Unsorted PBMCs prevented conclusive naive versus antigen-experienced comparison. Any changes in expanded clonotypes were possibly confounded, as donor CMV status remained unknown. Per million T cells, the diversity of TCR beta decreased roughly linearly as age advanced.

This clonotype has only a few counts. Antigen: not known. Samples had at least 7 million PBMCs isolated from them. Per germline, CDR1 LNHDA and CDR2 SQIVND (reference sequence). V was clipped by 6 bases and J by 4 bases, with 9 bases between them. CDR3 length: 12 residues. Alongside a J-beta primer mix, a sample-barcoded 5' primer served in a second PCR lasting about 6 to 12 cycles. TCRdb reanalysed the 5' RACE reads using MiXCR and keeps one entry per CDR3 protein. The sample lists 1.5 million to 2 million distinct CDR3 sequences; about 35% were seen once. V and J are TRBV19 and TRBJ1-1; maybe TRBD1 (5 bases). This clonotype originated in a woman between 25 and 40 years old in good health. The sequenced sample consisted of blood. The CDR3 sequence is CASRQGATEAFF. CDR3 coding DNA: TGTGCCAGTAGGCAGGGAGCCACTGAAGCTTTCTTT.